A selection of T cell receptor beta chains follows, all from one sample in a study of human T cells and chemical hapten exposure. In TCRdb, the RACE reads were re-called with MiXCR into one record per CDR3 protein. Of just under 350,000 distinct CDR3 sequences listed, around 7% are singletons. The sequencing here drew on whole blood, taken in connection with sensitization to the hapten diphenylcyclopropenone (DPC). The receptors derive from a woman aged 18-29 years with alopecia areata. Some clones in this sample may be carry-over from other donors' samples. CDR3s include the opening cysteine and the closing phenylalanine or tryptophan.

len | j_gene | v_gene | CDR3aa
16 | TRBJ1-5 | TRBV12-3/TRBV12-4 | CASSGTLGGFGQPQHF
14 | TRBJ2-7 | TRBV6-6 | CASTGTGMAYEQYF
14 | TRBJ2-2 | TRBV6-2/TRBV6-3 | CASGEAMNTGELFF
14 | TRBJ2-1 | TRBV12-3/TRBV12-4 | CASSSGTSVSEQFF
13 | TRBJ2-7 | TRBV28 | CASSSHGGREQYF
13 | TRBJ2-3 | TRBV29-1 | CSVEDLTGNTQYF
15 | TRBJ2-7 | TRBV29-1 | CSVDPQGDGVDEQYF
15 | TRBJ1-6 | TRBV5-1 | CASSLAQGARSPLHF
14 | TRBJ2-3 | TRBV2 | CASRPGTSGGTQYF
13 | TRBJ2-3 | TRBV24-1 | CATSEPYSDTQYF
14 | TRBJ1-1 | TRBV20-1 | CSARGYRRESEAFF
14 | TRBJ1-2 | TRBV4-3 | CASSQDRVRYGYTF
15 | TRBJ2-3 | TRBV6-2/TRBV6-3 | CASRDRGGALDTQYF
15 | TRBJ1-1 | TRBV7-4 | CASTRGARGNTEAFF
16 | TRBJ1-6 | TRBV10-3 | CAISPTDRQGNSPLHF
15 | TRBJ2-6 | TRBV15 | CATSRGAEGANVLTF
15 | TRBJ2-2 | TRBV7-9 | CASSLATANTGELFF
16 | TRBJ2-1 | TRBV12-3/TRBV12-4 | CASSSYPLAGGYEQFF
13 | TRBJ2-7 | TRBV29-1 | CSVEVSNSYEQYF
11 | TRBJ1-1 | TRBV4-3 | CASRGPSGAFF
16 | TRBJ1-6 | TRBV28 | CASKRGPVGANSPLHF
16 | TRBJ1-2 | TRBV5-1 | CASSPEVGTVIYGYTF
12 | TRBJ1-2 | TRBV7-2 | CASSLSDYGYTF
13 | TRBJ1-1 | TRBV12-3/TRBV12-4 | CASSFRLGTEAFF
14 | TRBJ1-5 | TRBV12-3/TRBV12-4 | CASSTGDVNQPQHF
19 | TRBJ1-2 | TRBV4-3 | CASSQEEETGLSSHYGYTF
15 | TRBJ2-7 | TRBV20-1 | CSARESRGSSYEQYF